Following are 21 T cell receptor beta chains from one sample sequenced in a study of cytomegalovirus exposure and HLA in healthy donors. Data came from immunoSEQ multiplex PCR; TCRdb stores just in-frame clones and leaves some out. Here the sample spans around 240,000 clones, 90% being singletons. The specimen was PBMCs. The receptors shown here come from a woman aged 18-29 years in good health and CMV-seronegative.

The V gene is TRBV18, the J gene TRBJ2-7, with 8 bases fitting TRBD1. Germline CDR1 and CDR2: KGHSH and LQKENI. V lost 6 bases to trimming and J lost 2 bases; unmatched junction nucleotides: 6. The CDR3 runs to 14 residues. The CDR3: CASSSPGQAYEQYF. The CDR3 nucleotides are TGTGCCAGCTCGTCACCGGGACAGGCCTACGAGCAGTACTTC.

The chain joins TRBV7-9 to TRBJ2-3; TRBD1 matches at 7 bases. Germline V lookup: CDR1 SEHNR, CDR2 FQNEAQ (reference sequence). J lost 7 bases, V lost 5 bases, and 12 bases had no gene match. This CDR3 contains 15 residues. Here the CDR3 DNA reads TGTGCCAGCAGCCCTCTGGACAGGTTGTTTAATACGCAGTATTTT. Translated: CASSPLDRLFNTQYF.

V gene TRBV9 combines with J gene TRBJ2-3; TRBD2 agrees at 9 bases. The germline gives CDR1 SGDLS, CDR2 YYNGEE. The CDR3 covers 18 residues. Losses at the gene ends were 1 base for V and 0 bases for J; bases not matched to a gene: 9. CDR3 coding DNA: TGTGCCAGCAGCGTATCGGGAAATAGCGGGGGAAGCACAGATACGCAGTATTTT. As protein: CASSVSGNSGGSTDTQYF.

The chain recombines TRBV19 with TRBJ1-5; no reliable D call. This CDR3 contains 14 residues. Trimming left V 3 bases short and J 5 bases short, with 11 bases between. CDR1 is LNHDA, CDR2 SQIVND, per germline (reference sequence). CDR3 region: CASSIYLGDQPQHF. CDR3 bases: TGTGCCAGTAGTATCTACCTCGGGGATCAGCCCCAGCATTTT.

This clone was detected only a few times. The gene calls are TRBV6-5 and TRBJ1-2; D is undetermined. Germline loops: CDR1 MNHEY, CDR2 SVGAGI. The CDR3 covers 13 residues. V gave up 6 bases and J gave up 4 bases, with 12 bases separating them. CDR3 loop: CASSPLEVYGYTF. The CDR3 region has the DNA TGTGCCAGCAGCCCCTTAGAAGTCTATGGCTACACCTTC.

V gene TRBV9 combines with J gene TRBJ2-7; TRBD1 matches at 8 bases. Germline V gives CDR1 SGDLS, CDR2 YYNGEE. With V trimmed by 4 bases and J by 4 bases, 4 bases remained unmatched. This CDR3 is 13 amino acids long. Written as DNA, the CDR3 is TGTGCCAGCAGCCTCCGGACAGGGTACGAGCAGTACTTC. Protein product: CASSLRTGYEQYF.

The chain carries TRBV7-9 and TRBJ1-2, with D hard to call. Germline V gene data show CDR1 as SEHNR and CDR2 as FQNEAQ (reference sequence). The CDR3 is made up of 15 amino acids. V was shortened by 2 bases and J by 0 bases, with 10 bases between the two germline ends. The CDR3 coding sequence is TGTGCCAGCAGCTTATATTCCCAGACTAACTATGGCTACACCTTC. It translates to CASSLYSQTNYGYTF.

This chain joins TRBV28 and TRBJ2-1; 8 nucleotides align to TRBD1. In germline, CDR1 is MDHEN, CDR2 SYDVKM. V lost 6 bases, J lost 7 bases, and 2 bases stayed unmatched. The CDR3 runs 12 residues. The CDR3 sequence is CASRTGVNEQFF. In DNA, the CDR3 is TGTGCCAGCAGGACAGGGGTTAATGAGCAGTTCTTC.

V is TRBV30 and J is TRBJ1-1, with D possibly matching TRBD1 (6 bases). V shed 0 bases and J shed 2 bases, with 10 bases lying between them. The CDR3 loop spans 14 amino acids. Per germline, CDR1 GTSNPN and CDR2 SVGIG (reference sequence). The CDR3 region is CAWSVRQVNTEAFF. In DNA form, the CDR3 reads TGTGCCTGGAGTGTACGACAGGTAAACACTGAAGCTTTCTTT.

The V and J genes are TRBV2 and TRBJ2-7, with D possibly matching TRBD1 (5 bases). Germline loops: CDR1 SNHLY, CDR2 FYNNEI. V was trimmed by 5 bases and J by 6 bases, leaving 17 bases between them. This CDR3 contains 14 residues. In nucleotides, the CDR3 is TGTGCCAGCAGTACCCGAGCCGACAGCAGCGAGCAGTACTTC. Its translation: CASSTRADSSEQYF.

The chain recombines TRBV18 with TRBJ2-7, with D perhaps TRBD1 (5 bases). Germline V gene data show CDR1 as KGHSH and CDR2 as LQKENI. Trimming shortened V by 3 bases and J by 0 bases, and 15 bases separated the two germline ends. The CDR3 runs to 16 residues. CDR3: CASSPASQAFSYEQYF. The CDR3 nucleotides are TGTGCCAGCTCACCGGCGTCACAGGCCTTCTCCTACGAGCAGTACTTC.

V is TRBV5-6 and J is TRBJ1-1, with no clear D. V dropped 1 base and J dropped 11 bases, with 18 bases sitting between them. CDR3 length equals 14 residues. Germline assignment: CDR1 SGHDT and CDR2 YYEEEE. The CDR3: CASSLFAEGHGAFF. The DNA of the CDR3 is TGTGCCAGCAGCTTGTTTGCGGAGGGTCATGGGGCTTTCTTT.

CDR3 residues: CASSPGAANTGELFF. CDR3 coding DNA: TGTGCCAGCTCACCTGGGGCAGCGAACACCGGGGAGCTGTTTTTT. This chain links TRBV18 with TRBJ2-2; D may be TRBD1 (5 bases). CDR1 is KGHSH, CDR2 LQKENI, per germline. The CDR3 is 15 amino acids. V shed 3 bases and J shed 0 bases, with 8 bases lying between them.

This chain links TRBV11-2 with TRBJ2-7; maybe TRBD1 (5 bases). Germline V CDR1 and CDR2: SGHAT, FQNNGV. The CDR3 runs 15 residues. V lost 3 bases to trimming and J lost 4 bases, with 16 bases between them. CDR3 in DNA: TGTGCCAGCAGCTTCACAGGTATAGGACCTTACGAGCAGTACTTC. Amino acids: CASSFTGIGPYEQYF.

There are a few counts of this clone. The V and J genes are TRBV10-3 and TRBJ1-2, with D possibly TRBD1 on 6 matching bases. This CDR3 contains 12 residues. V lost 5 bases to trimming and J lost 3 bases, with 7 bases between them. Looked up from germline, CDR1 is ENHRY and CDR2 is SYGVKD. CDR3 coding DNA: TGTGCCATCAGTCCAGGGGACTATGGCTACACCTTC. Residues: CAISPGDYGYTF.

The V and J genes are TRBV30 and TRBJ2-6, with 7 nucleotides matching TRBD1. V gave up 2 bases and J gave up 0 bases; unmatched junction bases: 1. The CDR3 runs to 15 residues. Germline CDR1 is GTSNPN and CDR2 is SVGIG (reference sequence). The CDR3 reads CAWSPGGSGANVLTF. CDR3 DNA sequence: TGTGCCTGGAGTCCAGGGGGCTCTGGGGCCAACGTCCTGACTTTC.

In DNA form, the CDR3 reads TGTGCCAGTAGTATGACTCCTCGGGACAGCCTAAACACCGGGGAGCTGTTTTTT. Translated, it gives CASSMTPRDSLNTGELFF. The chain combines TRBV19 with TRBJ2-2; 7 bases are shared with TRBD1. Germline V gene lookup returns CDR1 LNHDA and CDR2 SQIVND (reference sequence). Germline trimming cut 3 bases from V and 2 bases from J; bases unmatched to any gene: 12. The CDR3 runs 18 residues.

The gene calls are TRBV6-1 and TRBJ1-5; possible D gene TRBD1, 5 bases. The germline V and J ends were trimmed by 4 bases and 1 base, with 8 bases remaining between them. The V gene's germline CDR1 is MNHNS and CDR2 SASEGT. This CDR3 is 14 amino acids long. As DNA, the CDR3 is TGTGCCAGCAGTGCCCAGGGAAGCAATCAGCCCCAGCATTTT. Its protein is CASSAQGSNQPQHF.

The V and J genes are TRBV11-3 and TRBJ1-3, with D hard to call. In germline, CDR1 is SGHNT, CDR2 YENEEA. Trimming removed 0 bases from V and 2 bases from J, with 8 bases in between. The CDR3 totals 15 residues. The CDR3 loop is CASSLEGIPGNTIYF. The CDR3 DNA reads as TGTGCCAGCAGCTTAGAGGGCATTCCTGGAAACACCATATATTTT.

This chain joins TRBV5-4 and TRBJ2-3, with 9 positions matching TRBD2. This CDR3 has 17 amino acids. Looked up from germline, CDR1 is SGHNT and CDR2 is YYREEE (reference sequence). Trimming cost V 0 bases and J 1 base; bases outside gene matches: 6. Here the CDR3 reads CASSLVRASGGTDTQYF. DNA for the CDR3: TGTGCCAGCAGCTTGGTGAGGGCTAGCGGGGGCACAGATACGCAGTATTTT.

The chain recombines TRBV2 with TRBJ1-1; D remains ambiguous. Germline lookup yields CDR1 SNHLY and CDR2 FYNNEI. Trimming pared 6 bases from V and 3 bases from J, leaving 14 bases between. CDR3 length: 14 residues. The CDR3 spells CASSALGSHTEAFF. The CDR3 DNA reads TGTGCCAGCAGCGCCCTAGGTAGCCACACTGAAGCTTTCTTT.